One sample yielded the 16 T cell receptor beta chains listed below, sequenced in a study of T cell responses to AZD1222 COVID-19 vaccine. Libraries were prepared by immunoSEQ multiplex PCR; TCRdb keeps only in-frame clonotypes and omits some of them. The top ten clones hold about 5% of a sample with 120,000 to 150,000 clones, under 95% of them seen once. Sequenced here: peripheral blood, sampled on day 0 of AZD1222 vaccination. These receptors were obtained from an adult in good health.

The CDR3 loop is CASSLEGPSPSMNTEAFF. CDR3 sequence (DNA): TGTGCCAGCAGCTTAGAAGGTCCCTCGCCGTCTATGAACACTGAAGCTTTCTTT. V usage is TRBV7-3 and J usage is TRBJ1-1; the D is unclear. CDR3 size: 18 residues. The V and J ends lost 2 bases and 0 bases respectively, with 19 bases between them. Looked up from germline, CDR1 is SGHTA and CDR2 is FQGTGA.

This clone was found a few times. The rearrangement joins TRBV19 to TRBJ1-4; D uncertain. Trimming took off 4 bases at V and 3 bases at J, with 9 bases between the two ends. Germline CDR1 reads LNHDA; CDR2 reads SQIVND (reference sequence). There are 14 residues in the CDR3. The CDR3 spells CASSRWLSNEKLFF. CDR3 coding DNA: TGTGCCAGTAGTAGGTGGTTGTCTAATGAAAAACTGTTTTTT.

The J gene is TRBJ2-7, the V gene TRBV10-3; maybe TRBD2 (7 bases). The CDR3 runs 12 residues. The germline CDR1 and CDR2 sequences are ENHRY and SYGVKD. The chain's CDR3 is CAGGGGSYEQYF. The CDR3 DNA follows: TGTGCTGGAGGGGGGGGATCCTACGAGCAGTACTTC.

The V gene is TRBV20-1, the J gene TRBJ2-7; 10 bases line up with TRBD2. This CDR3 contains 17 residues. The V gene end was trimmed by 3 bases and the J gene end by 2 bases; junction bases not matched to a gene: 13. CDR1 and CDR2 (germline): DFQATT, SNEGSKA (reference sequence). Here the CDR3 reads CSASPSVGTSVAYEQYF. The CDR3 nucleotides are TGCAGTGCTAGTCCTTCGGTCGGGACTAGCGTAGCCTACGAGCAGTACTTC.

In its sample, this clone was seen once. The chain carries TRBV16 and TRBJ1-1; D not resolved. V lost 0 bases and J lost 4, with 12 bases in between. CDR1 and CDR2 from the germline V gene are KGHSY and FQNENV. The CDR3 is made up of 15 amino acids. In nucleotides, the CDR3 is TGTGCCAGCAGCCAATCTAGTGAGGGCGGCACTGAAGCTTTCTTT. Its protein product is CASSQSSEGGTEAFF.

This rearrangement joins TRBV10-1 to TRBJ2-1, with 16 positions matching TRBD2. This CDR3 contains 19 residues. Germline assignment: CDR1 WNHNN and CDR2 SYGVQD (reference sequence). The V segment lost 2 bases and the J segment 6 bases; nucleotides outside the gene matches: 10. The CDR3 DNA is TGCGCCAGCAGTGAGAGAGGGACTAGCGGGAGGGCCGGCGTCAATGAGCAGTTCTTC. Protein product: CASSERGTSGRAGVNEQFF.

The V gene is TRBV28, the J gene TRBJ2-7; D might be TRBD1 (6 bases). CDR3 length: 12 amino acids. V lost 8 bases, J lost 1 base, and 9 bases lay in between. Germline V CDR1 and CDR2: MDHEN, SYDVKM. CDR3 bases: TGTGCCAGCGTCAGGGGTTCCTACGAGCAGTACTTC. Encoded protein: CASVRGSYEQYF.

This clone was recorded once. The chain carries TRBV10-3 and TRBJ1-2; 11 bases match TRBD1. Per germline, CDR1 ENHRY and CDR2 SYGVKD. The CDR3 sequence is 15 residues long. V trimming: 6 bases; J trimming: 3 bases; junction bases outside the gene matches: 6. In nucleotides, the CDR3 is TGTGCCATCAGGAGTAAGGGACAGGGGGACTATGGCTACACCTTC. It encodes CAIRSKGQGDYGYTF.

The gene calls are TRBV5-5 and TRBJ2-5; 11 bases agree with TRBD2. The CDR3 loop spans 16 amino acids. The ends lost 3 bases at V and 2 bases at J; junction bases unmatched: 6. The germline CDR1 and CDR2 sequences are SGHKS and YYEKEE (reference sequence). The CDR3 loop is CASSSLIAGGQETQYF. In DNA, the CDR3 is TGTGCCAGCAGCTCCCTGATAGCGGGGGGGCAAGAGACCCAGTACTTC. The whole variable domain, remainder taken from reference TRBV5-5 and TRBJ2-5, is DAGVTQSPTHLIKTRGQQVTLRCSPISGHKSVSWYQQVLGQGPQFIFQYYEKEERGRGNFPDRFSARQFPNYSSELNVNALLLGDSALYLCASSSLIAGGQETQYFGPGTRLLVL.

This clone was detected only once. The chain links TRBV6-2 or TRBV6-3 to TRBJ2-3; D gene ambiguous. The CDR3 spans 14 residues. The V and J ends lost 0 bases and 4 bases respectively, with 8 bases between them. The germline CDR1 and CDR2 sequences are MNHEY and SVGEGT. The CDR3 spells CASSYSERADTQYF. DNA of the CDR3: TGTGCCAGCAGTTACTCCGAAAGGGCAGATACGCAGTATTTT.

CDR3 loop: CTSSQVDCYSPYEQYF. As DNA, the CDR3 is TGCACCAGCAGCCAGGTGGACTGCTACTCCCCCTACGAGCAGTACTTC. The rearrangement joins TRBV1 to TRBJ2-7; whether TRBD2, the table's D call, matches the DNA was not checked. TRBV1 is a documented pseudogene. This CDR3 comprises 16 residues.

The chain is built from TRBV18 and TRBJ1-1; D is ambiguous. The CDR3 totals 12 residues. Trimming stripped 4 bases from V and 2 bases from J, with 5 bases between. Germline CDR1 reads KGHSH; CDR2 reads LQKENI. The CDR3, as DNA: TGTGCCAGCTCACTAATAAACACTGAAGCTTTCTTT. This codes for CASSLINTEAFF.

The rearrangement joins TRBV6-5 to TRBJ2-1; 8 nucleotides match TRBD1. Trimming took 6 bases from V and 7 from J; bases not matched to a gene: 5. Germline values: CDR1 MNHEY, CDR2 SVGAGI. CDR3 length equals 13 residues. CDR3 protein: CASRGTGVNEQFF. The CDR3, as DNA: TGTGCCAGCAGGGGGACAGGCGTTAATGAGCAGTTCTTC.

The gene calls are TRBV9 and TRBJ2-7; 7 bases line up with TRBD2. CDR1 is SGDLS and CDR2 is YYNGEE in the germline V gene. The CDR3 has 11 residues. The V and J ends lost 3 bases and 6 bases, in that order; junction bases with no gene match: 0. The CDR3 spells CASSGGGEQYF. CDR3 bases: TGTGCCAGCAGCGGCGGGGGCGAGCAGTACTTC.

The chain couples TRBV5-1 to TRBJ2-5; D possibly corresponds to TRBD1 (6 bases). CDR3 length: 15 residues. With 8 bases removed from V and 1 base from J, the gap between germline ends came to 18 bases. Germline V gene sequence: CDR1 SGHRS, CDR2 YFSETQ. CDR3 residues: CASLETGSLQETQYF. Written as DNA, the CDR3 is TGCGCCAGTCTAGAGACAGGTTCCCTCCAAGAGACCCAGTACTTC. The variable domain in full, completed from reference TRBV5-1 and TRBJ2-5, reads KAGVTQTPRYLIKTRGQQVTLSCSPISGHRSVSWYQQTPGQGLQFLFEYFSETQRNKGNFPGRFSGRQFSNSRSEMNVSTLELGDSALYLCASLETGSLQETQYFGPGTRLLVL.

The chain recombines TRBV6-2 or TRBV6-3 with TRBJ2-5, with 7 positions matching TRBD2. The germline gives CDR1 MNHEY, CDR2 SVGEGT. With 6 bases clipped from V and 2 bases from J, the junction kept 15 bases outside the gene matches. The CDR3 length is 17 residues. CDR3 protein: CASSNYARGGAQETQYF. In DNA form, the CDR3 reads TGTGCCAGCAGCAACTATGCGCGGGGAGGGGCTCAAGAGACCCAGTACTTC.